This note documents a single TCR beta chain sequence. The germline V gene encodes CDR1 GTSNPN and CDR2 SVGIG (reference sequence). V was clipped by 2 bases and J by 1 base, with 11 bases between them. The CDR3 has 14 residues. This sample is part of a study of blood T cell repertoires in COVID-19. Only in-frame clones appear in the TCRdb table, and some are missing; sequencing was by immunoSEQ multiplex PCR. Here the sample spans some 40,000 clones, around 82% being singletons. The V call is TRBV30, the J call TRBJ2-5, with D tentatively TRBD2 (7 bases). Sequencing used peripheral blood. This TCR came from a woman over 75 with acute or convalescent COVID-19. CDR3 sequence reads: CAWSRGGAQETQYF. The CDR3, as DNA: TGTGCCTGGAGTCGAGGGGGGGCCCAAGAGACCCAGTACTTC.